Below, one T cell receptor (beta chain) is given with its context. This entry comes from a study of blood T cell repertoires in COVID-19. Study-level information: Material from acute and convalescent COVID-19 was sourced from the United States, Italy and Spain. T cells, B-cell-depleted T cells, or PBMCs provided the cDNA or gDNA that served as material.

This table comes from immunoSEQ multiplex PCR, and its TCRdb copy is limited to in-frame clones, with some not included. The sample lists roughly 81,000 clones, about 83% seen once, with roughly two fifths in the top ten. The CDR3 sequence is 11 residues long. Germline V gene data show CDR1 as ENHRY and CDR2 as SYGVKD. The V and J ends lost 5 bases and 7 bases respectively, with 6 bases between them. The sample consisted of peripheral blood. This rearrangement joins TRBV10-3 to TRBJ2-1; D not resolved. The receptor was isolated from a man of 80 years or more with active or convalescent COVID-19. The CDR3 DNA reads as TGTGCCATCAGTCCGGGTAATGAGCAGTTCTTC. Its protein is CAISPGNEQFF.